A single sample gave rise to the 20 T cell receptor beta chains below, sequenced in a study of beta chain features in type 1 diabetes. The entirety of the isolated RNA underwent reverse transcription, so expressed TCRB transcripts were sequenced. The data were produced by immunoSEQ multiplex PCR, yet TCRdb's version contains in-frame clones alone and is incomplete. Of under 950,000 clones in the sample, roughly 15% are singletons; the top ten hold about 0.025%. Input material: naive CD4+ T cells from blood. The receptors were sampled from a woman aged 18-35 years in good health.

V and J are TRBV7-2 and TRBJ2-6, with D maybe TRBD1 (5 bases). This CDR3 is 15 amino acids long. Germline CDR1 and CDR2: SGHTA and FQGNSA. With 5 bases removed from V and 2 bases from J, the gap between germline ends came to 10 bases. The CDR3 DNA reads TGTGCCAGCAGCCCCACCAGGGCTGGGGCCAACGTCCTGACTTTC. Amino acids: CASSPTRAGANVLTF.

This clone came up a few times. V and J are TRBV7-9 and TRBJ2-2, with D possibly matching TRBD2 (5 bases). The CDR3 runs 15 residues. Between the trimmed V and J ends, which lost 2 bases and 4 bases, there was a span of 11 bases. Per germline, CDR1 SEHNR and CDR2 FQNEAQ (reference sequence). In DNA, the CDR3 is TGTGCCAGCAGCTTAAGGGAGTTGGGCACCGGGGAGCTGTTTTTT. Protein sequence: CASSLRELGTGELFF. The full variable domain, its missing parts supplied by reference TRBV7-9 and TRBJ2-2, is DTGVSQNPRHKITKRGQNVTFRCDPISEHNRLYWYRQTLGQGPEFLTYFQNEAQLEKSRLLSDRFSAERPKGSFSTLEIQRTEQGDSAMYLCASSLRELGTGELFFGEGSRLTVL.

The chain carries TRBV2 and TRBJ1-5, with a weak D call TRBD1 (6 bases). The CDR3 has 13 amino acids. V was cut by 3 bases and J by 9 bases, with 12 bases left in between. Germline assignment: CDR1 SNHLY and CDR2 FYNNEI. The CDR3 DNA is TGTGCCAGCAGTGATCCCAGGGGCATGCCCCAGCATTTT. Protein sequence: CASSDPRGMPQHF.

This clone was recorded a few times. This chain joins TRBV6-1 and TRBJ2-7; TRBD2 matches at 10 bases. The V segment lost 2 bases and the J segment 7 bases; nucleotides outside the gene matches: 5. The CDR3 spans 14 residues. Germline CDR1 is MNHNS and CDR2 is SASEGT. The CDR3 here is CASSELAGAGEQYF. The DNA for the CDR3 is TGTGCCAGCAGTGAACTAGCGGGAGCTGGGGAGCAGTACTTC.

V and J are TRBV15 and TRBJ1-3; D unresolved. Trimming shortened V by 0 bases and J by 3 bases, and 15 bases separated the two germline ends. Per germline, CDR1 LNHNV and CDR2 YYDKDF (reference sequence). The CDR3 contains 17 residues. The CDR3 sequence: CATSRDLKGTDGNTIYF. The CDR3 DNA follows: TGTGCCACCAGCAGAGATCTAAAGGGCACCGATGGAAACACCATATATTTT.

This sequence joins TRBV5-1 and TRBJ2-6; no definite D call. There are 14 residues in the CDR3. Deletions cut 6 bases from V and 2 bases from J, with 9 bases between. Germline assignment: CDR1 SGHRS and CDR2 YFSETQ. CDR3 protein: CASNDLPGANVLTF. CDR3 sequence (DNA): TGCGCCAGCAACGATCTGCCTGGGGCCAACGTCCTGACTTTC.

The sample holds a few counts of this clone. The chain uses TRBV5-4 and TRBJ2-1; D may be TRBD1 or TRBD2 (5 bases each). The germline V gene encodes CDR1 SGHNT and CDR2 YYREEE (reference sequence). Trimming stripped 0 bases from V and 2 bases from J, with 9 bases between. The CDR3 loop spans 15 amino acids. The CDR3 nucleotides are TGTGCCAGCAGCTTGGAGCCGGGACCCTACAATGAGCAGTTCTTC. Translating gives CASSLEPGPYNEQFF.

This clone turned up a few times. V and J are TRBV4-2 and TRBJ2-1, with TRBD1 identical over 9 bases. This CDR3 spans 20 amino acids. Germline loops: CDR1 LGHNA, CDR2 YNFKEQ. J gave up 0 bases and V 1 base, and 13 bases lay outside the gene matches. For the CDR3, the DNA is TGTGCCAGCAGCCAAGTAGGGGGACAGGGTGCCCACCACTCCTACAATGAGCAGTTCTTC. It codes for CASSQVGGQGAHHSYNEQFF.

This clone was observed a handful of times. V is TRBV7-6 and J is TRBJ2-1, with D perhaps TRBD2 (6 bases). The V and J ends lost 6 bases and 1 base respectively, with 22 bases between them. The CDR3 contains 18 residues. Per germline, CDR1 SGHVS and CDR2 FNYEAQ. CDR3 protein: CASRPRASGEWSYNEQFF. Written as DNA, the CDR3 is TGTGCCAGCAGACCCCGCGCATCGGGGGAGTGGTCCTACAATGAGCAGTTCTTC.

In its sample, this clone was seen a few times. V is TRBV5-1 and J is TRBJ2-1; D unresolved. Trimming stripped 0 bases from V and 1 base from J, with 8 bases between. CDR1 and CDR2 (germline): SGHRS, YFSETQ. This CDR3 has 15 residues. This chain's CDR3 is CASSLAGNSYNEQFF. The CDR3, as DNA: TGCGCCAGCAGCTTGGCTGGCAATTCCTACAATGAGCAGTTCTTC. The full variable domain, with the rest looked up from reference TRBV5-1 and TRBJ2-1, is KAGVTQTPRYLIKTRGQQVTLSCSPISGHRSVSWYQQTPGQGLQFLFEYFSETQRNKGNFPGRFSGRQFSNSRSEMNVSTLELGDSALYLCASSLAGNSYNEQFFGPGTRLTVL.

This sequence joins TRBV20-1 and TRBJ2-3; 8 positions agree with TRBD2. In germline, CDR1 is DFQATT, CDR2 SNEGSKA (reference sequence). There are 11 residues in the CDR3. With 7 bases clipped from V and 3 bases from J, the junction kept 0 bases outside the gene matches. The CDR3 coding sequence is TGCAGTGGCGGGAGGACAGATACGCAGTATTTT. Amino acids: CSGGRTDTQYF.

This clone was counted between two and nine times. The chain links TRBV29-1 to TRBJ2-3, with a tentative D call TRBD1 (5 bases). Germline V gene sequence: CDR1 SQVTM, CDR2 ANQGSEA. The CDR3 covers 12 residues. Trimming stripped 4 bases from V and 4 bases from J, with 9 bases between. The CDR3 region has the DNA TGCAGCGTTGTGAAGGGGTCAGATACGCAGTATTTT. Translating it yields CSVVKGSDTQYF.

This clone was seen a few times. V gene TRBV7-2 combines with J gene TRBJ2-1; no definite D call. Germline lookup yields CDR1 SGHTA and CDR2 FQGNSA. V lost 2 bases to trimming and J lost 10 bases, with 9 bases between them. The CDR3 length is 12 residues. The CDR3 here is CASSLLSFEQFF. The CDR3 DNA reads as TGTGCCAGCAGCTTATTATCTTTCGAGCAGTTCTTC.

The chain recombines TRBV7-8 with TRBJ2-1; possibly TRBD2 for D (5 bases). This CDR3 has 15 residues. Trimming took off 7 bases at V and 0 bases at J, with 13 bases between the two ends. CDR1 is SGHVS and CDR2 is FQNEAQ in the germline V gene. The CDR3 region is CASNLGEGSYNEQFF. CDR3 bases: TGTGCCAGCAACCTCGGGGAAGGCTCCTACAATGAGCAGTTCTTC. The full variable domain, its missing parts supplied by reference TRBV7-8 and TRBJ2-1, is GAGVSQSPRYKVAKRGQDVALRCDPISGHVSLFWYQQALGQGPEFLTYFQNEAQLDKSGLPSDRFFAERPEGSVSTLKIQRTQQEDSAVYLCASNLGEGSYNEQFFGPGTRLTVL.

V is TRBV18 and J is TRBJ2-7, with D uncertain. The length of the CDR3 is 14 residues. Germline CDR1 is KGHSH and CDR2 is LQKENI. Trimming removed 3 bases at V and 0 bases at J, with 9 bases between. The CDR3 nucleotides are TGTGCCAGCTCACCCGTCGGAAGCTCCTACGAGCAGTACTTC. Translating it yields CASSPVGSSYEQYF.

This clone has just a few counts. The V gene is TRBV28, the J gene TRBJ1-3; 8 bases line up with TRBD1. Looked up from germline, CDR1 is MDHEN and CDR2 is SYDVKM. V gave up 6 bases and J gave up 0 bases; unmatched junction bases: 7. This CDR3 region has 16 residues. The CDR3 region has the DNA TGTGCCAGCAGCGAACAGGGGGTGAACTCTGGAAACACCATATATTTT. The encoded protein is CASSEQGVNSGNTIYF.

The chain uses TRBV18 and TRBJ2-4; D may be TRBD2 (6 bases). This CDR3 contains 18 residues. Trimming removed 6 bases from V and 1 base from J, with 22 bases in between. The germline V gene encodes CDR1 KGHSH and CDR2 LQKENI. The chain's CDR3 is CASSPKTSSHAAKNIQYF. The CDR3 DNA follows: TGTGCCAGCTCCCCGAAGACTAGTTCCCATGCGGCCAAAAACATTCAGTACTTC.

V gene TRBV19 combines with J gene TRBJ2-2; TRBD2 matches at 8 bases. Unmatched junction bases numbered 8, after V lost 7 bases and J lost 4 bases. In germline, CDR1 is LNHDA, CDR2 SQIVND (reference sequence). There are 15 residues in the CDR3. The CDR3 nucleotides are TGTGCCAGTATGGTGGCTGCGGGAGGCACCGGGGAGCTGTTTTTT. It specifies CASMVAAGGTGELFF.

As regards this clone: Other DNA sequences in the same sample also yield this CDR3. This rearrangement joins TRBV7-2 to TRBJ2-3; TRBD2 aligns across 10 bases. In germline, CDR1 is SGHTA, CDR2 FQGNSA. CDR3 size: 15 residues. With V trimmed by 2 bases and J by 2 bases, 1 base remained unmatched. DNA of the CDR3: TGTGCCAGCAGCTTAACTAGCGGGGCCACAGATACGCAGTATTTT. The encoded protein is CASSLTSGATDTQYF.

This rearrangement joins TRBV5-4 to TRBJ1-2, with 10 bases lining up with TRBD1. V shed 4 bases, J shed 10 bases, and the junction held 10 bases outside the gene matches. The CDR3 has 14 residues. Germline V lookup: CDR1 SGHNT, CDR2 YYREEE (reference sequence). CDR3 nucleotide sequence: TGTGCCAGCAGCGTCCGGACAGGGGGTAAAGTCTACACCTTC. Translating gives CASSVRTGGKVYTF. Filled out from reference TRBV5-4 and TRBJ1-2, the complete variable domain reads ETGVTQSPTHLIKTRGQQVTLRCSSQSGHNTVSWYQQALGQGPQFIFQYYREEENGRGNFPPRFSGLQFPNYSSELNVNALELDDSALYLCASSVRTGGKVYTFGSGTRLTVV.